This T cell receptor (beta chain) stems from a study of blood T cell repertoires in COVID-19. Across the whole study: Samples of COVID-19 (acute and convalescent) were obtained from the United States, Italy and Spain. Nucleic acid was either cDNA or gDNA, and it came from T cells, B-cell-depleted T cells, or PBMCs.

Authors' processing steps: For nucleated cells, counts were estimated from reference gene primer amplification. Profiled with immunoSEQ multiplex PCR; TCRdb holds only in-frame clones, not every one. That table furnishes V, J and clone size, whereas the DNA furnished D and trimming. The sample consists of some 80,000 clones, approximately 87% of them appearing once. CDR3 length equals 16 residues. In germline, CDR1 is MDHEN, CDR2 SYDVKM. The V gene end was trimmed by 5 bases and the J gene end by 4 bases; junction bases not matched to a gene: 9. This clonotype was sampled from a human donor in a cohort sampled during active COVID-19. The V call is TRBV28, the J call TRBJ2-3, with 10 bases fitting TRBD2. Sample: peripheral blood. The CDR3 nucleotides read TGTGCCAGCAGTCCGTATAGCGGGAGGTTCGCAGATACGCAGTATTTT. This encodes CASSPYSGRFADTQYF. Full variable domain (outside the CDR3, taken from reference TRBV28 and TRBJ2-3): DVKVTQSSRYLVKRTGEKVFLECVQDMDHENMFWYRQDPGLGLRLIYFSYDVKMKEKGDIPEGYSVSREKKERFSLILESASTNQTSMYLCASSPYSGRFADTQYFGPGTRLTVL.